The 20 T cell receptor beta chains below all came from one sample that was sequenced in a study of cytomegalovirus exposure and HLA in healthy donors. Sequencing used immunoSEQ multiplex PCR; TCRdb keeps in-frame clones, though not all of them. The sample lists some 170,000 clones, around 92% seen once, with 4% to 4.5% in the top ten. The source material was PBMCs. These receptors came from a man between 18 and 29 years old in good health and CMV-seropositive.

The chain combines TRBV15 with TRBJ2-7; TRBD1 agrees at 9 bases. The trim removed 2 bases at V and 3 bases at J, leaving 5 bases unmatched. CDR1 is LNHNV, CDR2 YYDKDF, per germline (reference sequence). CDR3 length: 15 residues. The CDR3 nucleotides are TGTGCCACCAGCAGAAGCCGGGACAGGGTCTACGAGCAGTACTTC. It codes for CATSRSRDRVYEQYF.

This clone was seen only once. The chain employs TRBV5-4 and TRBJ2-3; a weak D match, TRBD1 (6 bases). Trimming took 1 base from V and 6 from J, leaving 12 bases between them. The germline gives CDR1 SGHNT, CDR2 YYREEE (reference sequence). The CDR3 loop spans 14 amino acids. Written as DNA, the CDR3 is TGTGCCAGCAGCTTGAGGGGGAGTAGTGATACGCAGTATTTT. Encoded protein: CASSLRGSSDTQYF.

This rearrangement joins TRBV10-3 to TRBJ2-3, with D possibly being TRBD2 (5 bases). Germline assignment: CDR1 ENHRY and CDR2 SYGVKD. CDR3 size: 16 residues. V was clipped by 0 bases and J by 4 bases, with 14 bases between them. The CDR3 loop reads CAISESRGINADTQYF. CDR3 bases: TGTGCCATCAGTGAGTCCAGAGGGATTAACGCAGATACGCAGTATTTT.

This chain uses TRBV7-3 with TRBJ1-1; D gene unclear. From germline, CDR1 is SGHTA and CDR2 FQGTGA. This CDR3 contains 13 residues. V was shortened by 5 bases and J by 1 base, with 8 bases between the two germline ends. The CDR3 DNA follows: TGTGCCAGCAGCAAAGACTGGAACACTGAAGCTTTCTTT. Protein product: CASSKDWNTEAFF.

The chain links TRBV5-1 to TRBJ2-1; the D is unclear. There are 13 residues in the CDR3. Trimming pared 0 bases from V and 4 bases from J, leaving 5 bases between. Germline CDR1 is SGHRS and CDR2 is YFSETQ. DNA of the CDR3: TGCGCCAGCAGCTTGGACAGTTACAATGAGCAGTTCTTC. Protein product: CASSLDSYNEQFF.

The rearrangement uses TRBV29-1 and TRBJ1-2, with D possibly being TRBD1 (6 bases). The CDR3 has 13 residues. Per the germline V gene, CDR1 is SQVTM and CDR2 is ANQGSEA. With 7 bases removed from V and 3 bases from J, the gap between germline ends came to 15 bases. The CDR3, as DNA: TGCAGCGGATTGGACAGAGGAGACTATGGCTACACCTTC. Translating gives CSGLDRGDYGYTF.

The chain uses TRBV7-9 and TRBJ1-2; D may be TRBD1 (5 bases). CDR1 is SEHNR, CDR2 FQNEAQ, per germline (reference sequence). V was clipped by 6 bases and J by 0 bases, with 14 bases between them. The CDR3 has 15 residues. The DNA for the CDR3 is TGTGCCAGCAGACCAAATGGGGCACCTAACTATGGCTACACCTTC. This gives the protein CASRPNGAPNYGYTF.

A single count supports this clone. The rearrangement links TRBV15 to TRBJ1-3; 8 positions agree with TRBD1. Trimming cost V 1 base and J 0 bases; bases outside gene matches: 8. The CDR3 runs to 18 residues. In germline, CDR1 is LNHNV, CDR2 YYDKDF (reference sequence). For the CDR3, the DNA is TGTGCCACCAGCAGAGTAATTGGACAGGGCGTCTCTGGAAACACCATATATTTT. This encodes CATSRVIGQGVSGNTIYF.

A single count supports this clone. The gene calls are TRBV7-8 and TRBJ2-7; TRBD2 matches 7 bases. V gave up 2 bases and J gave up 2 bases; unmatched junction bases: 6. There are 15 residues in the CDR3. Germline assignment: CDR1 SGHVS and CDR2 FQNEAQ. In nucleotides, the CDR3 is TGTGCCAGCAGCTTATCAGAACGGGGGGCCTACGAGCAGTACTTC. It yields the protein CASSLSERGAYEQYF.

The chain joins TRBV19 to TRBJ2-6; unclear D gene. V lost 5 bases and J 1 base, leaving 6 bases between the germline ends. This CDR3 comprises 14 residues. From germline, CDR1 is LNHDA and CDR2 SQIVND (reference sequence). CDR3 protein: CASSAQSGANVLTF. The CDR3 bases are TGTGCCAGTAGTGCACAGTCTGGGGCCAACGTCCTGACTTTC.

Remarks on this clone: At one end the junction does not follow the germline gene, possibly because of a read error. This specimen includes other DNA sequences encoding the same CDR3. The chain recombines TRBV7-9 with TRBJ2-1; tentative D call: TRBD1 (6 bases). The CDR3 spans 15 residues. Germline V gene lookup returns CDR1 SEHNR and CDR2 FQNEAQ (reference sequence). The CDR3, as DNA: TGTGCCAGCAGTTTAGGGGCAGGGGATTACAATGAGCAGTTCTTC. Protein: CASSLGAGDYNEQFF.

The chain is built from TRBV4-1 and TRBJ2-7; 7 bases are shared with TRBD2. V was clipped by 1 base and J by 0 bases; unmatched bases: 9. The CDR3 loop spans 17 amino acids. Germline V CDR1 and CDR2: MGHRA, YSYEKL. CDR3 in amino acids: CASSQGLAVLSSYEQYF. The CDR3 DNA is TGCGCCAGCAGCCAAGGTCTAGCGGTTCTCTCCTCCTACGAGCAGTACTTC.

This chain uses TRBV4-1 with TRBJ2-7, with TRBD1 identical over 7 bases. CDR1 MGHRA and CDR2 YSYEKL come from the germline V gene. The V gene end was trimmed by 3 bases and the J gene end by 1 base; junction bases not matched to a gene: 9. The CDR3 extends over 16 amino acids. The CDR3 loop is CASSQAPTGRSYEQYF. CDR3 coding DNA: TGCGCCAGCAGCCAGGCCCCGACAGGGAGATCCTACGAGCAGTACTTC.

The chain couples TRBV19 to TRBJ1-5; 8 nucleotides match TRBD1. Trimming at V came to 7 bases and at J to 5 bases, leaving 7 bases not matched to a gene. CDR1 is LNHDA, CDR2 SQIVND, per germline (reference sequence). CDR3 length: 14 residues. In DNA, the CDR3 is TGTGCCAGTACCAGGACAGGGAACTATCAGCCCCAGCATTTT. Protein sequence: CASTRTGNYQPQHF.

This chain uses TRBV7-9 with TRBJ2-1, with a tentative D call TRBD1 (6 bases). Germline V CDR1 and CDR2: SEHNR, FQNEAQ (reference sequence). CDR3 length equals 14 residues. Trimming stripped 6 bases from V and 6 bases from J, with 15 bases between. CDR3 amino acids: CASRNNKGVNEQFF. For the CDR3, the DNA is TGTGCCAGCAGGAATAACAAGGGGGTCAATGAGCAGTTCTTC.

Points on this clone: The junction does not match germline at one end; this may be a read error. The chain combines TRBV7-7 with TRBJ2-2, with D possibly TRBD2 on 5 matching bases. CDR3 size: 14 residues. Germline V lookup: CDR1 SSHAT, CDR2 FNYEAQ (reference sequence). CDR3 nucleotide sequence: TGTGCTAGCAGCTTAGCCTGGAGGACCGGGGAGCTGTTTTTT. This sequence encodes CASSLAWRTGELFF. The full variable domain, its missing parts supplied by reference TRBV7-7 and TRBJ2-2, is GAGVSQSPRYKVTKRGQDVTLRCDPISSHATLYWYQQALGQGPEFLTYFNYEAQPDKSGLPSDRFSAERPEGSISTLTIQRTEQRDSAMYRCASSLAWRTGELFFGEGSRLTVL.

The CDR3 protein is CASSVADKRQFF. In nucleotides, the CDR3 is TGTGCCAGCAGCGTAGCGGACAAGCGGCAGTTCTTC. The chain links TRBV9 to TRBJ2-1; D might be TRBD1 (5 bases). V was clipped by 0 bases and J by 12 bases, with 10 bases between them. The germline CDR1 and CDR2 sequences are SGDLS and YYNGEE. CDR3 size: 12 residues. Full variable domain (remainder filled in from reference TRBV9 and TRBJ2-1): DSGVTQTPKHLITATGQRVTLRCSPRSGDLSVYWYQQSLDQGLQFLIQYYNGEERAKGNILERFSAQQFPDLHSELNLSSLELGDSALYFCASSVADKRQFFGPGTRLTVL.

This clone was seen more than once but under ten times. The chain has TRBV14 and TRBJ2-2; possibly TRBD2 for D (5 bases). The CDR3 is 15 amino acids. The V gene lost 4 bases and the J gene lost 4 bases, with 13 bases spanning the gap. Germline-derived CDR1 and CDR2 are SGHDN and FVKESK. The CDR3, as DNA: TGTGCCAGCAGCCCGCTGGTAGGACTCACCGGGGAGCTGTTTTTT. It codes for CASSPLVGLTGELFF.

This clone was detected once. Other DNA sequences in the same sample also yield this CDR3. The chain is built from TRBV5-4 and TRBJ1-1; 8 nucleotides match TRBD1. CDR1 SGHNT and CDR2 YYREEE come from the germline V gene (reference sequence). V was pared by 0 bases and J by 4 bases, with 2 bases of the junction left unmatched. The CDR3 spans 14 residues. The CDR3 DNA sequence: TGTGCCAGCAGCTTGGGGCAGGGGGCCACTGAAGCTTTCTTT. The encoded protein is CASSLGQGATEAFF.

The CDR3 region has the DNA TGTGCCAGCAGCCTGGGACAGGGGGCCAAAAACATTCAGTACTTC. Translating gives CASSLGQGAKNIQYF. The V call is TRBV5-6, the J call TRBJ2-4; 10 bases are a match to TRBD1. CDR1 and CDR2 (germline): SGHDT, YYEEEE. The CDR3 spans 15 residues. After removal of 4 bases from V and 1 base from J, the junction contained 2 bases not matched to a gene.